These 20 T cell receptor beta chains share one sample of origin, sequenced in a study of T cell responses to AZD1222 COVID-19 vaccine. Sequenced by immunoSEQ multiplex PCR; TCRdb stores in-frame clones only, minus some. This sample has about 100,000 clones, with about 88% found just once. This sample comprised peripheral blood, obtained on day 0 of AZD1222 vaccination. These receptor sequences come from an adult in good health.

This chain links TRBV19 with TRBJ1-5, with 8 bases aligning to TRBD1. The V gene's germline CDR1 is LNHDA and CDR2 SQIVND (reference sequence). The CDR3 is 15 residues long. With V trimmed by 8 bases and J by 4 bases, 10 bases remained unmatched. The CDR3 DNA reads as TGTGCCAGTTTAAGGACAGGGTCGTTTAATCAGCCCCAGCATTTT. Its translation: CASLRTGSFNQPQHF.

CDR3 sequence reads: CASSHPRAQGARDGYTF. The DNA of the CDR3 is TGTGCCAGCAGCCATCCGAGGGCACAGGGGGCGCGGGATGGCTACACCTTC. The chain combines TRBV3-1 (or the pseudogene TRBV3-2) with TRBJ1-2; TRBD1 agrees at 9 bases. Trimming took 3 bases from V and 6 from J; bases not matched to a gene: 14. Germline assignment: CDR1 LGHDT and CDR2 YNNKEL (reference sequence). There are 17 residues in the CDR3.

The rearrangement links TRBV5-1 to TRBJ1-2; unclear D gene. CDR1 SGHRS and CDR2 YFSETQ come from the germline V gene. The CDR3 has 14 residues. The ends were cut back, 0 bases at V and 3 bases at J, with 9 bases in the middle. The DNA of the CDR3 is TGCGCCAGCAGCTTGGATCGCGGTTACTATGGCTACACCTTC. This gives the protein CASSLDRGYYGYTF.

V is TRBV7-9 and J is TRBJ1-2; 7 bases match TRBD1. CDR1 and CDR2 (germline): SEHNR, FQNEAQ (reference sequence). The CDR3 has 16 amino acids. After removal of 1 base from V and 3 bases from J, the junction contained 8 bases not matched to a gene. DNA of the CDR3: TGTGCCAGCAGCTTAGAGCCCAATACAGGGGACTATGGCTACACCTTC. Protein product: CASSLEPNTGDYGYTF.

The V call is TRBV28, the J call TRBJ1-2; D uncertain. Trimming removed 2 bases at V and 8 bases at J, with 9 bases between. The germline V gene encodes CDR1 MDHEN and CDR2 SYDVKM. The CDR3 covers 12 residues. This CDR3 is CASSLGRVGYTF. The DNA of the CDR3 is TGTGCCAGCAGTTTAGGCCGCGTGGGCTACACCTTC.

This chain links TRBV18 with TRBJ1-1; D gene ambiguous. V was pared by 3 bases and J by 4 bases, with 15 bases between. This CDR3 is 15 amino acids long. Germline V gene data show CDR1 as KGHSH and CDR2 as LQKENI. The chain's CDR3 is CASSPRGDGSTEAFF. In DNA form, the CDR3 reads TGTGCCAGCTCACCTCGCGGGGATGGGAGCACTGAAGCTTTCTTT.

V usage is TRBV7-9 and J usage is TRBJ1-4; 7 bases map to TRBD1. V trimming: 1 base; J trimming: 5 bases; junction bases outside the gene matches: 7. Germline CDR1 reads SEHNR; CDR2 reads FQNEAQ (reference sequence). This CDR3 region has 16 residues. The CDR3 here is CASSLGPGQTNEKLFF. Written as DNA, the CDR3 is TGTGCCAGCAGCTTAGGCCCGGGACAGACGAATGAAAAACTGTTTTTT.

The J gene is TRBJ2-5, the V gene TRBV2, with D unclear. Per the germline V gene, CDR1 is SNHLY and CDR2 is FYNNEI. The ends were cut back, 4 bases at V and 5 bases at J, with 8 bases in the middle. There are 12 residues in the CDR3. CDR3 bases: TGTGCCAGCAGTGGGACGGGTGAGACCCAGTACTTC. It specifies CASSGTGETQYF.

The rearrangement uses TRBV23-1 and TRBJ2-1, with TRBD1 matching 8 bases. TRBV23-1 is treated as an ORF (open reading frame) with a function not yet certain. The CDR3 contains 12 residues. J gave up 9 bases and V 10 bases, and 8 bases lay outside the gene matches. The CDR3, as DNA: TGCGCCATACCGACAGGGGTTGGTGAGCAGTTCTTC. Its protein is CAIPTGVGEQFF.

CDR3 in amino acids: CAISELAGEDEQFF. The CDR3 DNA follows: TGTGCCATCAGTGAATTAGCGGGAGAGGATGAGCAGTTCTTC. This sequence joins TRBV10-3 and TRBJ2-1; 9 positions agree with TRBD2. This CDR3 spans 14 amino acids. CDR1 ENHRY and CDR2 SYGVKD come from the germline V gene. Trimming removed 3 bases from V and 8 bases from J; junction bases left unmatched: 5.

This chain joins TRBV15 and TRBJ2-7; D call uncertain. The germline V gene has CDR1 LNHNV and CDR2 YYDKDF (reference sequence). This CDR3 region has 13 residues. V lost 5 bases and J 2 bases, leaving 10 bases between the germline ends. CDR3 loop: CATSQGLAYEQYF. In DNA form, the CDR3 reads TGTGCCACCAGCCAAGGGTTGGCCTACGAGCAGTACTTC. Looking up the rest from reference TRBV15 and TRBJ2-7 gives the full variable domain: DAMVIQNPRYQVTQFGKPVTLSCSQTLNHNVMYWYQQKSSQAPKLLFHYYDKDFNNEADTPDNFQSRRPNTSFCFLDIRSPGLGDTAMYLCATSQGLAYEQYFGPGTRLTVT.

V is TRBV27 and J is TRBJ2-1; 9 bases match TRBD2. Losses at the gene ends were 0 bases for V and 8 bases for J; bases not matched to a gene: 8. Germline V gene sequence: CDR1 MNHEY, CDR2 SMNVEV (reference sequence). This CDR3 comprises 16 residues. The CDR3 loop is CASSLSGGRATYEQFF. The CDR3 nucleotides are TGTGCCAGCAGTTTATCAGGCGGGAGGGCCACGTATGAGCAGTTCTTC.

This clone showed up just once. The chain uses TRBV11-2 and TRBJ2-7; TRBD2 matches at 9 bases. The CDR3 is 15 amino acids. The V gene end was trimmed by 4 bases and the J gene end by 4 bases; junction bases not matched to a gene: 8. CDR1 is SGHAT and CDR2 is FQNNGV in the germline V gene. CDR3 amino acids: CASSSQGLAGYEQYF. As DNA, the CDR3 is TGTGCCAGCAGCTCCCAGGGGCTAGCGGGATACGAGCAGTACTTC.

The chain combines TRBV18 with TRBJ1-1; D gene ambiguous. The ends were cut back, 5 bases at V and 1 base at J, with 11 bases in the middle. Germline lookup yields CDR1 KGHSH and CDR2 LQKENI. The CDR3 extends over 14 amino acids. CDR3 DNA sequence: TGTGCCAGCTCATCCACGGGCCAGAACACTGAAGCTTTCTTT. It is translated as CASSSTGQNTEAFF.

The table lists this clone with a few counts. Other DNA sequences in the sample encode the same CDR3. CDR3 protein: CASSPRGGNQPQHF. CDR3 sequence (DNA): TGTGCCAGCAGCCCTCGGGGGGGTAATCAGCCCCAGCATTTT. The V gene is TRBV3-1 (or the pseudogene TRBV3-2), the J gene TRBJ1-5; a weak D match, TRBD1 (5 bases). V was clipped by 4 bases and J by 4 bases, with 11 bases between them. The germline V gene has CDR1 LGHDT and CDR2 YNNKEL (reference sequence). CDR3 length: 14 residues.

This chain connects TRBV30 to TRBJ2-1; no definite D call. This CDR3 is 13 amino acids long. Germline V gene lookup returns CDR1 GTSNPN and CDR2 SVGIG (reference sequence). The germline V and J ends were trimmed by 0 bases and 8 bases, with 11 bases remaining between them. The CDR3 coding sequence is TGTGCCTGGAGTGTACAAGCTCCCTATGAGCAGTTCTTC. Its protein is CAWSVQAPYEQFF. Full variable domain (outside the CDR3, taken from reference TRBV30 and TRBJ2-1): SQTIHQWPATLVQPVGSPLSLECTVEGTSNPNLYWYRQAAGRGLQLLFYSVGIGQISSEVPQNLSASRPQDRQFILSSKKLLLSDSGFYLCAWSVQAPYEQFFGPGTRLTVL.

This clone was picked up a small number of times. V and J are TRBV7-9 and TRBJ2-1; D is ambiguous. The V gene's germline CDR1 is SEHNR and CDR2 FQNEAQ (reference sequence). The CDR3 contains 15 residues. Trimming pared 6 bases from V and 4 bases from J, leaving 16 bases between. CDR3 DNA: TGTGCCAGCAGAAGCTGGGCTAAAGGATACAATGAGCAGTTCTTC. This translates into CASRSWAKGYNEQFF.

CDR3 DNA: TGTGCCAGCAGCCCACTAATGCAGGGGAGTAATGAAAAACTGTTTTTT. Translating it yields CASSPLMQGSNEKLFF. The chain is built from TRBV7-9 and TRBJ1-4, with D possibly matching TRBD1 (6 bases). This CDR3 comprises 16 residues. V lost 5 bases to trimming and J lost 4 bases, with 17 bases between them. Looked up from germline, CDR1 is SEHNR and CDR2 is FQNEAQ (reference sequence).

The V call is TRBV15, the J call TRBJ2-3; 9 bases are a match to TRBD1. This CDR3 has 13 amino acids. The V gene end was trimmed by 11 bases and the J gene end by 2 bases; junction bases not matched to a gene: 5. CDR1 is LNHNV, CDR2 YYDKDF, per germline (reference sequence). CDR3 DNA sequence: TGTGCCGCAGGGACAGGGAACACAGATACGCAGTATTTT. Translating gives CAAGTGNTDTQYF.

The chain is built from TRBV7-8 and TRBJ1-2; D may be TRBD1 (6 bases). CDR3 length: 14 amino acids. Germline-derived CDR1 and CDR2 are SGHVS and FQNEAQ. Trimming took 5 bases from V and 3 from J, leaving 13 bases between them. This CDR3 reads CASSPRDTHYGYTF. The CDR3 bases are TGTGCCAGCAGCCCCCGGGACACCCACTATGGCTACACCTTC.